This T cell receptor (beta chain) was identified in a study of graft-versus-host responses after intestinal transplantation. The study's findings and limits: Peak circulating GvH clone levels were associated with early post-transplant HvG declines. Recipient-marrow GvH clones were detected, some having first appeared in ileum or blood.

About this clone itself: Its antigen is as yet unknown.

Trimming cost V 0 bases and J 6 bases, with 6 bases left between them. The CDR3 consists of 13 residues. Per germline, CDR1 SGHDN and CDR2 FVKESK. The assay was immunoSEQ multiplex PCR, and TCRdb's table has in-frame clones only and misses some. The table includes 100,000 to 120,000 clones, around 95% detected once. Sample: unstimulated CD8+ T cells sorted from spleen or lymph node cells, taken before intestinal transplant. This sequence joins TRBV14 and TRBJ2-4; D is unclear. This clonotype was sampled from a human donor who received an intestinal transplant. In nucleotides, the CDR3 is TGTGCCAGCAGCCAAGATTACGGAAACATTCAGTACTTC. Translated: CASSQDYGNIQYF.